One and the same sample provided the 30 T cell receptor beta chains below, sequenced in a study of shared clonotypes between healthy human individuals. TCRdb's table, derived via immunoSEQ multiplex PCR, lists solely in-frame clones and lacks some. The data contain about 2.4 million clones, approximately 93% of them seen just once; the ten biggest clones take up approximately 0.36%. Sequencing was done on a sample of naive CD4+ T cells from PBMCs. The subset here: CD45RA+ positively selected. The receptor source for this set is a man younger than 35 in good health. Some clones in this sample may be carry-over from other donors' samples.

The chain uses TRBV18 and TRBJ1-5; TRBD1 agrees at 11 bases. In germline, CDR1 is KGHSH, CDR2 LQKENI. The V gene end was trimmed by 3 bases and the J gene end by 5 bases; junction bases not matched to a gene: 0. The CDR3 has 14 residues. CDR3 sequence (DNA): TGTGCCAGCTCACCGGACAGGGGGCATCAGCCCCAGCATTTT. Residues: CASSPDRGHQPQHF.

Regarding this clone: This sample also contains other DNA sequences that code for the same CDR3. The chain is built from TRBV28 and TRBJ1-4, with D maybe TRBD1 (5 bases). The CDR3 runs to 15 residues. Germline V gene lookup returns CDR1 MDHEN and CDR2 SYDVKM. Trimming left V 6 bases short and J 7 bases short, with 18 bases between. The CDR3 sequence is CASSLAGGEGEKLFF. The CDR3 DNA follows: TGTGCCAGCAGCTTGGCCGGGGGAGAGGGTGAAAAACTGTTTTTT. The whole variable domain, remainder taken from reference TRBV28 and TRBJ1-4, is DVKVTQSSRYLVKRTGEKVFLECVQDMDHENMFWYRQDPGLGLRLIYFSYDVKMKEKGDIPEGYSVSREKKERFSLILESASTNQTSMYLCASSLAGGEGEKLFFGSGTQLSVL.

V is TRBV10-3 and J is TRBJ1-1; D may be TRBD1 (6 bases). This CDR3 spans 13 amino acids. The V gene's germline CDR1 is ENHRY and CDR2 SYGVKD. Trimming stripped 0 bases from V and 10 bases from J, with 12 bases between. The CDR3, as DNA: TGTGCCATCAGTGAGTCGACAGGTGTAGGAGCTTTCTTT. Amino acid sequence: CAISESTGVGAFF.

This sequence joins TRBV11-3 and TRBJ2-2; the match to TRBD1 covers 7 bases. Germline CDR1 SGHNT, CDR2 YENEEA. CDR3 length: 15 residues. J lost 3 bases, V lost 4 bases, and 5 bases had no gene match. The DNA for the CDR3 is TGTGCCAGCAGCTCCGGGACAGTTCACACCGGGGAGCTGTTTTTT. Translation gives CASSSGTVHTGELFF.

The chain combines TRBV13 with TRBJ1-2; 9 positions agree with TRBD1. Germline V gene sequence: CDR1 PRHDT, CDR2 FYEKMQ (reference sequence). This CDR3 spans 15 amino acids. Unmatched junction bases numbered 10, after V lost 5 bases and J lost 6 bases. CDR3 DNA: TGTGCCAGCAGCGCCCGGGACAGGGTTCTTCATGGCTACACCTTC. Its protein is CASSARDRVLHGYTF.

The V and J genes are TRBV5-1 and TRBJ2-7; TRBD2 agrees at 13 bases. Germline loops: CDR1 SGHRS, CDR2 YFSETQ. The CDR3 is made up of 16 amino acids. V lost 1 base and J lost 2; bases outside the gene matches: 3. CDR3 protein: CASSLSTSGRAYEQYF. The DNA for the CDR3 is TGCGCCAGCAGCTTGTCAACTAGCGGGAGGGCCTACGAGCAGTACTTC.

V is TRBV27 and J is TRBJ1-4; D not certain. V lost 3 bases and J 8 bases, leaving 13 bases between the germline ends. Germline CDR1 reads MNHEY; CDR2 reads SMNVEV (reference sequence). This CDR3 has 14 residues. The CDR3 DNA reads TGTGCCAGCAGTTTTATCGGGGTCGGGGAAAAACTGTTTTTT. Protein product: CASSFIGVGEKLFF.

The V and J genes are TRBV27 and TRBJ2-1, with 9 bases fitting TRBD2. CDR3 length equals 15 residues. The junction had 11 bases not matched to a gene; V was cut back by 7 bases and J by 7 bases. The germline gives CDR1 MNHEY, CDR2 SMNVEV (reference sequence). This chain's CDR3 is CASMRPGLAANEQFF. DNA of the CDR3: TGTGCCAGCATGAGACCGGGACTAGCTGCGAATGAGCAGTTCTTC.

The rearrangement joins TRBV7-2 to TRBJ2-7; D is possibly TRBD2 (6 bases). Trimming left V 5 bases short and J 3 bases short, with 23 bases between. Germline CDR1 and CDR2: SGHTA and FQGNSA. The CDR3 contains 17 residues. CDR3 sequence: CASSKDSYRGGNYEQYF. The CDR3 region has the DNA TGTGCCAGCAGCAAAGACAGTTACCGGGGCGGGAACTACGAGCAGTACTTC.

J is TRBJ2-4 and V is TRBV28; tentative D call: TRBD1 (6 bases). The CDR3 is 14 residues long. Trimming shortened V by 3 bases and J by 10 bases, and 16 bases separated the two germline ends. The germline V gene has CDR1 MDHEN and CDR2 SYDVKM. The CDR3 DNA follows: TGTGCCAGCAGTTTGGCGGGCTCAAGGGGGATTCAGTACTTC. Translation gives CASSLAGSRGIQYF.

Concerning this clone: Different DNA sequences within this sample yield the same CDR3. The chain links TRBV7-2 to TRBJ2-5, with 14 positions matching TRBD2. The germline CDR1 and CDR2 sequences are SGHTA and FQGNSA. This CDR3 comprises 15 residues. V lost 5 bases and J lost 4; bases outside the gene matches: 3. The CDR3 protein is CASSLGLAGAETQYF. CDR3 nucleotide sequence: TGTGCCAGCAGCCTGGGACTAGCGGGAGCAGAGACCCAGTACTTC. The full variable domain, in which reference TRBV7-2 and TRBJ2-5 provide the parts outside the CDR3, is GAGVSQSPSNKVTEKGKDVELRCDPISGHTALYWYRQSLGQGLEFLIYFQGNSAPDKSGLPSDRFSAERTGGSVSTLTIQRTQQEDSAVYLCASSLGLAGAETQYFGPGTRLLVL.

The rearrangement uses TRBV7-6 and TRBJ2-7; D is tentatively TRBD1 or TRBD2 (6 bases each). The CDR3 is 14 residues long. In germline, CDR1 is SGHVS, CDR2 FNYEAQ. The ends were cut back, 5 bases at V and 3 bases at J, with 14 bases in the middle. The CDR3 DNA reads TGTGCCAGCAGCCCAAGGGGGGAAAGCTACGAGCAGTACTTC. Translated: CASSPRGESYEQYF.

This chain links TRBV27 with TRBJ2-2; tentative D call: TRBD2 (6 bases). V was clipped by 3 bases and J by 5 bases, with 13 bases between them. The CDR3 is 15 amino acids. Per the germline V gene, CDR1 is MNHEY and CDR2 is SMNVEV (reference sequence). The CDR3 region has the DNA TGTGCCAGCAGTTTGAGGGCGGGACCTACCGGGGAGCTGTTTTTT. As protein: CASSLRAGPTGELFF.

V is TRBV5-5 and J is TRBJ2-7, with a weak D call TRBD1 (6 bases). Germline assignment: CDR1 SGHKS and CDR2 YYEKEE (reference sequence). Trimming took off 1 base at V and 0 bases at J, with 11 bases between the two ends. The CDR3 loop spans 15 amino acids. This chain's CDR3 is CASSLRGQSSYEQYF. The CDR3 coding sequence is TGTGCCAGCAGCTTGCGAGGACAGAGCTCCTACGAGCAGTACTTC.

This clone was seen only once. The CDR3 sequence is CASSMGSGSSYNEQFF. The CDR3 DNA reads TGCGCCAGCTCGATGGGTAGCGGGAGCTCCTACAATGAGCAGTTCTTC. The chain recombines TRBV5-1 with TRBJ2-1; 9 bases are shared with TRBD2. The V segment lost 7 bases and the J segment 0 bases; nucleotides outside the gene matches: 8. The CDR3 consists of 16 residues. Germline assignment: CDR1 SGHRS and CDR2 YFSETQ.

The V call is TRBV28, the J call TRBJ1-1; D is undetermined. Germline CDR1 is MDHEN and CDR2 is SYDVKM. The ends were cut back, 8 bases at V and 3 bases at J, with 7 bases in the middle. The CDR3 contains 11 residues. CDR3 residues: CASPSYTEAFF. Here the CDR3 DNA reads TGTGCCAGCCCTAGCTACACTGAAGCTTTCTTT. The full variable domain, rest sourced from reference TRBV28 and TRBJ1-1, is DVKVTQSSRYLVKRTGEKVFLECVQDMDHENMFWYRQDPGLGLRLIYFSYDVKMKEKGDIPEGYSVSREKKERFSLILESASTNQTSMYLCASPSYTEAFFGQGTRLTVV.

The genes are TRBV18 and TRBJ2-7; either TRBD1 or TRBD2 may fit D (5 bases each). V lost 5 bases and J lost 2, with 10 bases in between. Germline CDR1 and CDR2: KGHSH and LQKENI. This CDR3 region has 13 residues. This CDR3 reads CASSWDGTYEQYF. The CDR3 DNA follows: TGTGCCAGCTCATGGGACGGTACCTACGAGCAGTACTTC.

The CDR3 sequence: CASSLESRNYGYTF. In DNA form, the CDR3 reads TGTGCCAGCAGCTTGGAGTCCCGAAACTATGGCTACACCTTC. The chain has TRBV5-5 and TRBJ1-2; D is undetermined. CDR1 is SGHKS and CDR2 is YYEKEE in the germline V gene (reference sequence). This CDR3 is built from 14 residues. Trimming removed 0 bases from V and 2 bases from J, with 8 bases in between.

This rearrangement joins TRBV6-6 to TRBJ1-1; tentatively, D is TRBD1 (6 bases). The V and J ends lost 7 bases and 4 bases respectively, with 16 bases between them. The CDR3 is 14 residues long. The germline gives CDR1 MNHNY, CDR2 SVGAGI (reference sequence). CDR3 region: CASTTGKGGTEAFF. The CDR3 nucleotides read TGTGCCAGCACAACAGGGAAAGGAGGCACTGAAGCTTTCTTT.

This clone was seen once. The chain recombines TRBV28 with TRBJ1-4, with a tentative D call TRBD1 (5 bases). The CDR3 runs to 15 residues. Germline assignment: CDR1 MDHEN and CDR2 SYDVKM. Trimming removed 5 bases at V and 8 bases at J, with 18 bases between. The CDR3 spells CASSPTGGIWEKLFF. CDR3 coding DNA: TGTGCCAGCAGTCCCACCGGGGGTATTTGGGAAAAACTGTTTTTT.

This chain joins TRBV9 and TRBJ2-5; the D gene is possibly TRBD1 (5 bases). CDR1 SGDLS and CDR2 YYNGEE come from the germline V gene. The CDR3 is 14 amino acids. The V end lost 4 bases, the J end lost 2 bases, and 12 bases lay between the germline ends. The CDR3 reads CASSSNQGQETQYF. CDR3 DNA: TGTGCCAGCAGCTCAAACCAGGGACAAGAGACCCAGTACTTC.

The chain couples TRBV7-9 to TRBJ1-1; the match to TRBD1 covers 7 bases. Looked up from germline, CDR1 is SEHNR and CDR2 is FQNEAQ (reference sequence). After removal of 3 bases from V and 6 bases from J, the junction contained 4 bases not matched to a gene. This CDR3 is 13 amino acids long. The CDR3 region has the DNA TGTGCCAGCAGCTTTAACAGGGGTCCTGAAGCTTTCTTT. Amino acid sequence: CASSFNRGPEAFF.

The sample holds one count of this clone. The CDR3 DNA is TGTGCCAGCGGGCTGTTTAGCGATACGCAGTATTTT. It specifies CASGLFSDTQYF. The V and J genes are TRBV14 and TRBJ2-3; no definite D call. Trimming left V 8 bases short and J 6 bases short, with 12 bases between. The V gene's germline CDR1 is SGHDN and CDR2 FVKESK. The CDR3 length is 12 residues.

The rearrangement links TRBV7-9 to TRBJ1-1; D unresolved. The CDR3 sequence is 13 residues long. V lost 3 bases to trimming and J lost 4 bases, with 9 bases between them. Germline V gene lookup returns CDR1 SEHNR and CDR2 FQNEAQ (reference sequence). The CDR3 loop reads CASSFLGSTEAFF. The CDR3 DNA reads as TGTGCCAGCAGCTTCCTAGGGTCCACTGAAGCTTTCTTT.

This clone showed up just once. The J gene is TRBJ1-4, the V gene TRBV29-1; 11 bases are shared with TRBD1. The CDR3 extends over 14 amino acids. The junction had 8 bases not matched to a gene; V was cut back by 6 bases and J by 8 bases. Looked up from germline, CDR1 is SQVTM and CDR2 is ANQGSEA. The CDR3 region is CSVADRGRGEKLFF. In nucleotides, the CDR3 is TGCAGCGTGGCGGACAGGGGGCGAGGGGAAAAACTGTTTTTT.

The chain combines TRBV7-9 with TRBJ1-1; a weak D match, TRBD1 (5 bases). V was trimmed by 5 bases and J by 3 bases, leaving 19 bases between them. The V gene's germline CDR1 is SEHNR and CDR2 FQNEAQ (reference sequence). CDR3 length: 16 amino acids. In nucleotides, the CDR3 is TGTGCCAGCAGCCCCCTTGAGGCAGGGTGGGACACTGAAGCTTTCTTT. Amino acids: CASSPLEAGWDTEAFF. The complete variable domain, with remaining parts taken from reference TRBV7-9 and TRBJ1-1, reads DTGVSQNPRHKITKRGQNVTFRCDPISEHNRLYWYRQTLGQGPEFLTYFQNEAQLEKSRLLSDRFSAERPKGSFSTLEIQRTEQGDSAMYLCASSPLEAGWDTEAFFGQGTRLTVV.

Of note for this clone: Additional DNA sequences in this sample encode the identical CDR3. This chain uses TRBV28 with TRBJ2-7; 9 bases align to TRBD2. The germline V gene has CDR1 MDHEN and CDR2 SYDVKM. The V segment lost 8 bases and the J segment 3 bases; nucleotides outside the gene matches: 5. CDR3 size: 13 residues. CDR3 bases: TGTGCCAGCTCCTTAGCGGGGGTCTACGAGCAGTACTTC. Encoded protein: CASSLAGVYEQYF.

V usage is TRBV6-5 and J usage is TRBJ2-7; the D is unclear. There are 14 residues in the CDR3. Germline lookup yields CDR1 MNHEY and CDR2 SVGAGI. V was pared by 6 bases and J by 0 bases, with 12 bases between. The CDR3 region is CASSPRTSSYEQYF. The CDR3 DNA reads TGTGCCAGCAGCCCAAGGACCAGCTCCTACGAGCAGTACTTC.

This chain links TRBV28 with TRBJ2-5, with D perhaps TRBD1 (6 bases). There are 15 residues in the CDR3. The germline V and J ends were trimmed by 2 bases and 7 bases, with 17 bases remaining between them. Germline V lookup: CDR1 MDHEN, CDR2 SYDVKM. The CDR3 region is CASSLLGGSSGTQYF. The CDR3 bases are TGTGCCAGCAGTTTACTAGGGGGTAGCTCCGGGACCCAGTACTTC.

The chain is built from TRBV6-1 and TRBJ2-2; D is possibly TRBD2 (5 bases). In germline, CDR1 is MNHNS, CDR2 SASEGT. V was shortened by 4 bases and J by 0 bases, with 12 bases between the two germline ends. This CDR3 has 16 amino acids. CDR3 DNA sequence: TGTGCCAGCAGTGCCCCCCTACTAGCGAACACCGGGGAGCTGTTTTTT. This encodes CASSAPLLANTGELFF.